What follows are 15 T cell receptor beta chains derived from one specimen sequenced in a study of CD8 T cells in ankylosing spondylitis. TCRdb independently ran MiXCR on the 5' RACE reads; one entry per CDR3 protein. The sample lists 250,000 to 350,000 distinct CDR3 sequences, around 19% occurring once. The material sequenced was blood, either unsorted or a sorted T cell fraction (not recorded which). The receptors stem from a male donor with ankylosing spondylitis or in good health (not recorded which).

In this sample, this clonotype turned up many times. The J gene is TRBJ1-3, the V gene TRBV25-1, with D maybe TRBD1 (6 bases). The V gene lost 4 bases and the J gene lost 2 bases, with 15 bases spanning the gap. Germline V gene data show CDR1 as MGHDK and CDR2 as SYGVNS. The CDR3 length is 16 residues. The CDR3, as DNA: TGTGCCAGCAGTGCCCAGGGGACCGCACCTGGAAACACCATATATTTT. Protein: CASSAQGTAPGNTIYF.

This clonotype was recorded a few times. This chain joins TRBV25-1 and TRBJ1-2; 7 bases match TRBD1. The CDR3 spans 14 residues. Germline V lookup: CDR1 MGHDK, CDR2 SYGVNS. V lost 1 base to trimming and J lost 2 bases; unmatched junction nucleotides: 1. CDR3 bases: TGTGCCAGCAGTGAATGGGGACAGAACTATGGCTACACCTTC. This encodes CASSEWGQNYGYTF.

The gene calls are TRBV7-2 and TRBJ2-3; D remains unclear. The CDR3 extends over 14 amino acids. V was pared by 3 bases and J by 0 bases, with 7 bases between. CDR1 and CDR2 from the germline V gene are SGHTA and FQGNSA. CDR3 sequence: CASSLSSSTDTQYF. DNA of the CDR3: TGTGCCAGCAGCTTGAGCTCTAGCACAGATACGCAGTATTTT.

The rearrangement uses TRBV5-1 and TRBJ2-1; D not certain. The V gene lost 4 bases and the J gene lost 4 bases, with 15 bases spanning the gap. Germline V gene data show CDR1 as SGHRS and CDR2 as YFSETQ. The CDR3 extends over 15 amino acids. The CDR3 nucleotides read TGCGCCAGCAGCGCCGGGCAGTCCGATTACAATGAGCAGTTCTTC. Translation: CASSAGQSDYNEQFF.

The CDR3 DNA reads TGTGCCAGCAGCTTAAATATAGGACCTGGCGAGCAGTTCTTC. This translates into CASSLNIGPGEQFF. The chain recombines TRBV7-3 with TRBJ2-1; D uncertain. The germline V gene encodes CDR1 SGHTA and CDR2 FQGTGA. The CDR3 is made up of 14 amino acids. Trimming stripped 1 base from V and 10 bases from J, with 14 bases between.

This clonotype was recorded a few times. The chain links TRBV5-6 to TRBJ2-1; D ambiguous. Looked up from germline, CDR1 is SGHDT and CDR2 is YYEEEE. The V end was cut by 1 base, the J end by 8 bases, with 19 bases between. The CDR3 runs 16 residues. The CDR3: CASSLSGKWVSDEQFF. CDR3 DNA: TGTGCCAGCAGCTTGTCTGGGAAATGGGTCTCGGATGAGCAGTTCTTC.

On this clonotype itself: This could be a read error, since a much larger clone is one nucleotide away. Here the CDR3 reads CARSLVDTEAFF. Here the CDR3 DNA reads TGCGCCAGGAGCTTGGTAGACACTGAAGCTTTCTTT. This rearrangement joins TRBV5-1 to TRBJ1-1; no definite D call. The germline V gene has CDR1 SGHRS and CDR2 YFSETQ. The CDR3 runs to 12 residues.

This clonotype was found a few times. CDR3 DNA: TGCAGCGTTGGGGAGAAGGGGTCTCAGGAGCCCCAGCATTTT. This sequence encodes CSVGEKGSQEPQHF. This chain uses TRBV29-1 with TRBJ1-5, with D tentatively TRBD1 (5 bases). The CDR3 spans 14 residues. Trimming removed 4 bases from V and 8 bases from J, with 18 bases in between. The germline V gene has CDR1 SQVTM and CDR2 ANQGSEA.

This sequence joins TRBV28 and TRBJ2-7; 9 bases match TRBD2. CDR3 length: 13 amino acids. The germline V gene encodes CDR1 MDHEN and CDR2 SYDVKM. CDR3 residues: CEGREGRSYEQYV. Here the CDR3 DNA reads TGTGAGGGGCGGGAGGGCCGCTCCTACGAGCAGTACGTC.

The sample holds a few counts of this clonotype. V usage is TRBV5-1 and J usage is TRBJ2-2; no firm D call. The V gene lost 2 bases and the J gene lost 3 bases, with 11 bases spanning the gap. The V gene's germline CDR1 is SGHRS and CDR2 YFSETQ. There are 15 residues in the CDR3. The CDR3 DNA follows: TGCGCCAGCAGCTTTAGCCAGGCTGACACCGGGGAGCTGTTTTTT. Translating it yields CASSFSQADTGELFF.

The rearrangement uses TRBV11-2 and TRBJ2-1; 10 bases match TRBD2. V trimming: 6 bases; J trimming: 10 bases; junction bases outside the gene matches: 3. This CDR3 spans 12 amino acids. CDR1 and CDR2 (germline): SGHAT, FQNNGV. The CDR3 sequence: CASRRTSGEQFF. CDR3 coding DNA: TGTGCCAGCAGAAGGACTAGCGGAGAGCAGTTCTTC.

The chain uses TRBV7-2 and TRBJ1-3; TRBD1 aligns across 8 bases. The CDR3 has 14 residues. The V segment lost 1 base and the J segment 5 bases; nucleotides outside the gene matches: 1. CDR1 SGHTA and CDR2 FQGNSA come from the germline V gene. For the CDR3, the DNA is TGTGCCAGCAGCTTAGGACAGGGGCGAAACACCATATATTTT. Its protein product is CASSLGQGRNTIYF.

This chain connects TRBV12-3 or TRBV12-4 to TRBJ1-5; no clear D gene. The CDR3 length is 13 residues. Trimming took off 2 bases at V and 0 bases at J, with 2 bases between the two ends. The CDR3 DNA reads as TGTGCCAGCAGTTTATTTAGCAATCAGCCCCAGCATTTT. As protein: CASSLFSNQPQHF.

This clonotype was seen a few times. The chain combines TRBV3-1 with TRBJ2-2; D unclear. Trimming stripped 1 base from V and 4 bases from J, with 10 bases between. The CDR3 covers 15 residues. CDR1 and CDR2 from the germline V gene are LGHDT and YNNKEL (reference sequence). The CDR3 DNA follows: TGTGCCAGCAGCCAAGCTCTTTTGGTCACCGGGGAGCTGTTTTTT. This sequence encodes CASSQALLVTGELFF.

This clonotype was counted between two and nine times. V usage is TRBV11-2 and J usage is TRBJ2-3; TRBD2 aligns across 14 bases. The junction had 16 bases not matched to a gene; V was cut back by 4 bases and J by 1 base. Per germline, CDR1 SGHAT and CDR2 FQNNGV. There are 21 residues in the CDR3. The CDR3 loop is CASSYGGTGTSGRGGTDTQYF. The CDR3 bases are TGTGCCAGCAGCTACGGGGGGACCGGGACTAGCGGGAGAGGTGGCACAGATACGCAGTATTTT.